This T cell receptor beta chain was sequenced for a study of control samples from healthy donors and cancer patients. Some clones are missing from TCRdb's copy, which holds only in-frame ones; the method was immunoSEQ multiplex PCR. The sample shows roughly 170,000 clones, approximately 91% of them seen only once. The CDR3 totals 15 residues. Germline CDR1 SNHLY, CDR2 FYNNEI. V was clipped by 4 bases and J by 8 bases; unmatched bases: 5. This clone was detected once. The chain has TRBV2 and TRBJ2-2; 12 bases map to TRBD2. This sequence originates from a woman aged 40 to 49 in good health. The specimen sequenced was blood. The DNA of the CDR3 is TGTGCCAGCAGTGTACTAGCGGGGGGATCGGGGGAGCTGTTTTTT. It encodes CASSVLAGGSGELFF.